This entry lists 27 T cell receptor beta chains sequenced from one sample in a study of T cells expressing NK-cell markers. TCRdb re-called the 5' RACE reads and catalogs CDR3 proteins one per entry, DNA excluded. The table lists approximately 420,000 distinct CDR3 sequences. Sequences were obtained from blood T cells: a sorted CD56 or NKG2C T cell subset, CD4+ or CD8+ T cells, or bulk PBMC T cells (not recorded which). These TCRs come from a woman in her fifties or sixties in good health.

The rearrangement uses TRBV28 and TRBJ2-5; TCRdb calls TRBD1, which cannot be checked without DNA. There are 19 residues in the CDR3. Germline V gives CDR1 MDHEN, CDR2 SYDVKM. The chain's CDR3 is CASSPLYSVHQLGGETQYF. The full variable domain, in which reference TRBV28 and TRBJ2-5 provide the parts outside the CDR3, is DVKVTQSSRYLVKRTGEKVFLECVQDMDHENMFWYRQDPGLGLRLIYFSYDVKMKEKGDIPEGYSVSREKKERFSLILESASTNQTSMYLCASSPLYSVHQLGGETQYFGPGTRLLVL.

The J gene is TRBJ2-1, the V gene TRBV12-3 or TRBV12-4; TCRdb outputs TRBD2, but without DNA this stays unchecked. This CDR3 has 14 residues. The CDR3 protein is CASSPRARENEQFF.

The chain joins TRBV29-1 to TRBJ2-7; TCRdb selects TRBD1, and the lack of DNA leaves this call unchecked. Per the germline V gene, CDR1 is SQVTM and CDR2 is ANQGSEA. The CDR3 consists of 12 residues. CDR3 region: CSVDVQGREQYF.

The gene calls are TRBV10-3 and TRBJ1-4. Germline lookup yields CDR1 ENHRY and CDR2 SYGVKD. The CDR3 contains 11 residues. CDR3 loop: CAISEDEKLFF.

V gene TRBV6-1 combines with J gene TRBJ2-1; TCRdb picks TRBD1, but there is no DNA to check that call. CDR1 and CDR2 (germline): MNHNS, SASEGT. This CDR3 region has 16 residues. Here the CDR3 reads CASSARQGSSYNEQFF.

The chain links TRBV27 to TRBJ2-1; TCRdb gives TRBD2 as the D gene, but with no DNA this cannot be confirmed. The germline gives CDR1 MNHEY, CDR2 SMNVEV (reference sequence). CDR3 size: 16 residues. The CDR3 is CASSSRGSGTYNEQFF.

V and J are TRBV20-1 and TRBJ2-1; TCRdb's D call, TRBD1, is unchecked because there is no DNA. The CDR3 loop spans 14 amino acids. Germline CDR1 and CDR2: DFQATT and SNEGSKA (reference sequence). The CDR3 spells CSARDPQGRDEQFF.

This chain uses TRBV6-5 with TRBJ2-3; TCRdb selects TRBD1, and the lack of DNA leaves this call unchecked. CDR1 is MNHEY, CDR2 SVGAGI, per germline. The CDR3 contains 15 residues. The CDR3 protein is CASSSRDRGKDTQYF.

The chain joins TRBV5-1 to TRBJ2-4. The CDR3 loop spans 14 amino acids. The germline V gene encodes CDR1 SGHRS and CDR2 YFSETQ. This chain's CDR3 is CASSRGLAKNIQYF.

The chain has TRBV6-1 and TRBJ2-6; TCRdb's D gene call, TRBD1, goes unchecked for lack of DNA. The CDR3 totals 14 residues. Looked up from germline, CDR1 is MNHNS and CDR2 is SASEGT. This CDR3 reads CASQGRMGANVLTF.

J is TRBJ2-4 and V is TRBV7-2; TCRdb's D call of TRBD1 is untestable without DNA. Germline V lookup: CDR1 SGHTA, CDR2 FQGNSA. This CDR3 is 19 amino acids long. The CDR3: CASSSGTGPPNLAKNIQYF.

This chain uses TRBV12-3 or TRBV12-4 with TRBJ1-3; with no DNA, the TCRdb D assignment of TRBD1 cannot be verified. This CDR3 has 16 residues. CDR3 sequence: CASSYPTAHSGNTIYF.

The rearrangement joins TRBV5-1 to TRBJ2-7; TCRdb returns TRBD1, unconfirmable since there is no DNA. CDR3 length: 15 amino acids. Germline CDR1 is SGHRS and CDR2 is YFSETQ. The CDR3 protein is CASSPRGREPYEQYF.

The chain combines TRBV12-3 or TRBV12-4 with TRBJ1-2; TCRdb proposes TRBD1, but this gene call is untestable without DNA. This CDR3 spans 15 amino acids. The CDR3 loop reads CASSLGGQFNYGYTF.

J is TRBJ2-2 and V is TRBV12-3 or TRBV12-4; TCRdb's D call, TRBD1, is unchecked because there is no DNA. The CDR3 is made up of 15 amino acids. The CDR3 here is CASNQGAVRTGELFF.

The chain uses TRBV5-1 and TRBJ2-5; TCRdb reports TRBD2, a call that lacks DNA to check it against. CDR1 and CDR2 from the germline V gene are SGHRS and YFSETQ. CDR3 length: 14 residues. The CDR3 loop reads CASTAGSSGETQYF.

This CDR3 reads CATSAWPHYEQYF. The chain joins TRBV24-1 to TRBJ2-7; TCRdb indicates TRBD1, and absent DNA this call remains unverified. Germline-derived CDR1 and CDR2 are KGHDR and SFDVKD. This CDR3 contains 13 residues.

This rearrangement joins TRBV16 to TRBJ2-7. The CDR3 is made up of 12 amino acids. Germline V lookup: CDR1 KGHSY, CDR2 FQNENV. The CDR3 protein is CASSQYVYEQYF.

V and J are TRBV6-1 and TRBJ1-5. The CDR3 spans 15 residues. Germline loops: CDR1 MNHNS, CDR2 SASEGT. CDR3 amino acids: CASSASYDINQPQHF.

V and J are TRBV18 and TRBJ2-7; TCRdb lists TRBD2, though no DNA is available to test this call. The CDR3 consists of 18 residues. CDR1 and CDR2 from the germline V gene are KGHSH and LQKENI. The CDR3 is CASSPLAGGTSSTYEQYF.

The V call is TRBV12-3 or TRBV12-4, the J call TRBJ1-4; the TRBD1 assignment by TCRdb is unverifiable without DNA. This CDR3 contains 15 residues. CDR3 region: CASSLGQGPNEKLFF.

The genes are TRBV29-1 and TRBJ2-7; the TCRdb call, TRBD2, lacks DNA for checking. Germline CDR1 reads SQVTM; CDR2 reads ANQGSEA. CDR3 size: 15 residues. The CDR3 sequence is CSVNPSGASSYEQYF.

The chain combines TRBV12-5 with TRBJ2-1; TCRdb calls TRBD2, which cannot be checked without DNA. Germline V gene data show CDR1 as LGHNT and CDR2 as FRNRAP. This CDR3 region has 16 residues. The CDR3 sequence: CASGWGTSGMYNEQFF.

The V gene is TRBV2, the J gene TRBJ1-6; TCRdb reports TRBD1, a call that lacks DNA to check it against. Per germline, CDR1 SNHLY and CDR2 FYNNEI. The CDR3 is 13 amino acids. The CDR3 protein is CATQNRESSPLHF.

V is TRBV10-1 and J is TRBJ2-5; TCRdb indicates TRBD1, and absent DNA this call remains unverified. Germline V lookup: CDR1 WNHNN, CDR2 SYGVQD (reference sequence). The CDR3 contains 14 residues. CDR3 loop: CASSTGQGRETQYF.

The genes are TRBV5-1 and TRBJ2-1; the D call of TRBD2 rests on TCRdb alone, since no DNA is present to check it. Germline V gene data show CDR1 as SGHRS and CDR2 as YFSETQ. This CDR3 contains 16 residues. The CDR3: CASSLGGEGYYNEQFF.

This chain links TRBV30 with TRBJ1-5; with no DNA, the TCRdb D assignment of TRBD1 cannot be verified. CDR1 and CDR2 (germline): GTSNPN, SVGIG (reference sequence). The CDR3 runs to 13 residues. The CDR3 protein is CAWSPGGDQPQHF. Drawing the rest from reference TRBV30 and TRBJ1-5, the complete variable domain is SQTIHQWPATLVQPVGSPLSLECTVEGTSNPNLYWYRQAAGRGLQLLFYSVGIGQISSEVPQNLSASRPQDRQFILSSKKLLLSDSGFYLCAWSPGGDQPQHFGDGTRLSIL.